Here is one TCR beta chain with its context. Trimming at V came to 3 bases and at J to 4 bases, leaving 6 bases not matched to a gene. The germline gives CDR1 SGHNT, CDR2 YYREEE (reference sequence). This CDR3 has 14 amino acids. The entry originates in a study of radiotherapy plus CTLA-4 blockade in lung cancer. Turning to the study itself: There were objective responses in roughly 17% of patients, and 31% had disease control.

Some clones are missing from TCRdb's copy, which holds only in-frame ones; the method was immunoSEQ multiplex PCR. The sample has some 110,000 clones; more than 65% are singletons. The starting material was peripheral blood, obtained from a patient treated with radiotherapy plus ipilimumab. The rearrangement links TRBV5-4 to TRBJ1-2, with TRBD1 matching over 7 bases. The receptor's source is a human donor with non-small cell lung cancer who had a partial response to radiotherapy plus ipilimumab. CDR3 bases: TGTGCCAGCAGCTCGGGACAGTTTCCCTATGGCTACACCTTC. Its translation is CASSSGQFPYGYTF.